The next 11 T cell receptor beta chains were all read from a single sample in a study of radiotherapy plus CTLA-4 blockade in lung cancer. Clones were sequenced by immunoSEQ multiplex PCR, and TCRdb holds only the in-frame ones, with some missing. The table lists 70,000 to 90,000 clones, more than 75% of them singletons. Material: peripheral blood, obtained from a patient treated with radiotherapy plus ipilimumab. The receptors come from a human donor with non-small cell lung cancer who had a complete response to radiotherapy plus ipilimumab.

To note about this clone: As the CDR3 is not closed by the conserved phenylalanine or tryptophan, this likely results from a read error. V and J are TRBV11-2 and TRBJ1-5; D not certain. Germline V gene lookup returns CDR1 SGHAT and CDR2 FQNNGV. The CDR3 runs to 14 residues. V lost 1 base and J 0 bases, leaving 4 bases between the germline ends. For the CDR3, the DNA is TGTGCCAGCAGCTTAGGGTTTAGCAATCAGCCCCAGCATCTT. This sequence encodes CASSLGFSNQPQHL.

V gene TRBV20-1 combines with J gene TRBJ2-7, with no clear D. This CDR3 is 11 amino acids long. Trimming removed 0 bases at V and 3 bases at J, with 3 bases between. Germline-derived CDR1 and CDR2 are DFQATT and SNEGSKA (reference sequence). CDR3: CSAREGYEQYF. DNA of the CDR3: TGCAGTGCTAGAGAGGGCTACGAGCAGTACTTC.

This chain links TRBV5-5 with TRBJ1-5; 7 nucleotides match TRBD1. CDR1 and CDR2 (germline): SGHKS, YYEKEE (reference sequence). The CDR3 contains 17 residues. With 4 bases clipped from V and 0 bases from J, the junction kept 10 bases outside the gene matches. The CDR3: CASSPRDSSISNQPQHF. The CDR3 DNA reads as TGTGCCAGCAGCCCCCGGGACAGTTCAATTAGCAATCAGCCCCAGCATTTT.

The V and J genes are TRBV10-1 and TRBJ2-7, with TRBD1 identical over 10 bases. Germline CDR1 WNHNN, CDR2 SYGVQD (reference sequence). CDR3 length equals 15 residues. V was pared by 8 bases and J by 6 bases, with 13 bases of the junction left unmatched. CDR3 residues: CASQSGDRGAGEQYF. CDR3 sequence (DNA): TGCGCCAGCCAGAGTGGGGACAGGGGTGCGGGCGAGCAGTACTTC.

The J gene is TRBJ1-2, the V gene TRBV9; 8 positions match TRBD1. The CDR3 totals 15 residues. The V and J ends lost 4 bases and 1 base, in that order; junction bases with no gene match: 6. The V gene's germline CDR1 is SGDLS and CDR2 YYNGEE. The DNA of the CDR3 is TGTGCCAGCAGCCGGACAGGGTATGATAACTATGGCTACACCTTC. Its protein is CASSRTGYDNYGYTF.

The chain links TRBV10-3 to TRBJ2-1; 14 bases agree with TRBD2. Germline V gene lookup returns CDR1 ENHRY and CDR2 SYGVKD. V was pared by 8 bases and J by 7 bases, with 7 bases of the junction left unmatched. CDR3 length equals 15 residues. CDR3 residues: CAIGTSGSMGNEQFF. The CDR3, as DNA: TGTGCCATCGGGACTAGCGGGAGCATGGGGAATGAGCAGTTCTTC.

This clone appeared a single time. The chain has TRBV10-1 and TRBJ2-6; D is tentatively TRBD1 or TRBD2 (5 bases each). Trimming cost V 6 bases and J 1 base, with 13 bases left between them. This CDR3 is 16 amino acids long. Germline loops: CDR1 WNHNN, CDR2 SYGVQD (reference sequence). The CDR3 reads CASSGTTLSGANVLTF. CDR3 nucleotide sequence: TGCGCCAGCAGCGGGACCACCCTATCTGGGGCCAACGTCCTGACTTTC.

This clone was picked up one time. The rearrangement uses TRBV7-8 and TRBJ2-5; D is ambiguous. Trimming pared 1 base from V and 2 bases from J, leaving 5 bases between. The CDR3 loop spans 13 amino acids. Germline CDR1 reads SGHVS; CDR2 reads FQNEAQ. CDR3 bases: TGTGCCAGCAGCTTAGGCAGGCAAGAGACCCAGTACTTC. Amino acid sequence: CASSLGRQETQYF.

The chain carries TRBV7-8 and TRBJ2-5, with 8 positions matching TRBD2. The J segment lost 4 bases and the V segment lost 4 bases, leaving 14 bases of the junction unmatched. The CDR3 runs to 17 residues. Germline V lookup: CDR1 SGHVS, CDR2 FQNEAQ. CDR3 in DNA: TGTGCCAGCAGCTGGGATGGCGGGAGGAGGGGTGGAGAGACCCAGTACTTC. It yields the protein CASSWDGGRRGGETQYF.

The rearrangement joins TRBV19 to TRBJ1-2, with D perhaps TRBD1 (5 bases). CDR3 length equals 14 residues. Trimming removed 0 bases from V and 8 bases from J, with 13 bases in between. CDR1 is LNHDA and CDR2 is SQIVND in the germline V gene (reference sequence). The CDR3 DNA follows: TGTGCCAGTAGTATAGAGGCTTTAGGGGACGGCTACACCTTC. Protein sequence: CASSIEALGDGYTF.

This chain uses TRBV5-4 with TRBJ2-5, with D possibly being TRBD1 or TRBD2 (6 bases each). CDR3 length: 15 residues. The ends were cut back, 0 bases at V and 1 base at J, with 10 bases in the middle. CDR1 SGHNT and CDR2 YYREEE come from the germline V gene (reference sequence). In nucleotides, the CDR3 is TGTGCCAGCAGCTTGGCGGGGGACATCCAAGAGACCCAGTACTTC. It encodes CASSLAGDIQETQYF.